The text below deals with one T cell receptor beta chain. This CDR3 contains 15 residues. V was shortened by 6 bases and J by 4 bases, with 18 bases between the two germline ends. Germline values: CDR1 SNHLY, CDR2 FYNNEI. Study processing details: Amplification of reference gene primers provided the estimated nucleated cell counts. Profiled with immunoSEQ multiplex PCR; TCRdb holds only in-frame clones, not every one. For V, J and clone size, that table is used; D and trimming come from the DNA. The sample lists about 300,000 clones, 80% to 90% occurring once. While infection was still active, Seattle patients were enrolled and then followed longitudinally. This record comes from a study of blood T cell repertoires in COVID-19. Study in general: COVID-19 samples, acute and convalescent, were from the United States, Italy and Spain. Nucleic acid was either cDNA or gDNA, and it came from T cells, B-cell-depleted T cells, or PBMCs.

V gene TRBV2 combines with J gene TRBJ1-1, with D tentatively TRBD1 (5 bases). The sample comprised peripheral blood. This clonotype originated in a woman in her 50s with COVID-19, enrolled during active disease. The CDR3 nucleotides are TGTGCCAGCAGGCGTCAATCAGGGTACAGCACTGAAGCTTTCTTT. It codes for CASRRQSGYSTEAFF.